The rows below give T cell receptor beta chains drawn from one sample of a study of control samples from healthy donors and cancer patients. Assay: immunoSEQ multiplex PCR; the TCRdb copy retains only in-frame clones and omits some. Its clone listing holds approximately 190,000 clones. The sample comprised blood. These receptors originate from a woman aged 30 to 39 in good health. CDR3s include the opening cysteine and the closing phenylalanine or tryptophan. Each record gives: D gene, J gene, V gene, CDR3 DNA, CDR3 protein. A D gene is named only where the DNA matches it firmly.

TRBD1	TRBJ1-5	TRBV2	TGTGCCAGCAGAGGGGACAGACTGCCCCATCAGCCCCAGCATTTT	CASRGDRLPHQPQHF
.	TRBJ2-6	TRBV5-5	TGTGCCAGCAGCCCCCCACCAGGGGCGCTCTCTGGGGCCAACGTCCTGACTTTC	CASSPPPGALSGANVLTF
.	TRBJ2-5	TRBV7-3	TGTGCCAGCAGCTTAGATGGCCCCAGGGATCGAGAGACCCAGTACTTC	CASSLDGPRDRETQYF
.	TRBJ2-5	TRBV19	TGTGCCAGTAGTACTCTGATATGGGGCTTGGGTTTCATGGAGACCCAGTACTTC	CASSTLIWGLGFMETQYF
.	TRBJ1-1	TRBV23-1	TGCGCCAGCAGTCCCGCAGGCGGGGGAAGGTTCACTGAAGCTTTCTTT	CASSPAGGGRFTEAFF
.	TRBJ1-2	TRBV19	TGTGCCAGTAGTATACAACCCCACCCCGGGGTAAATGGCTACACCTTC	CASSIQPHPGVNGYTF
.	TRBJ1-6	TRBV6-6	TGTGCCAGCAGTAAAAAGGACCGGGGGCGGGATTCACCCCTCCACTTT	CASSKKDRGRDSPLHF
TRBD1	TRBJ1-3	TRBV25-1	TGTGCCAGCAGTGAATTAGGGACAGGGATCAGCTCTGGAAACACCATATATTTT	CASSELGTGISSGNTIYF
.	TRBJ1-4	TRBV24-1	TGTGCCACCAGTGACCAGGGAAGTGGAGAAAAACTGTTTTTT	CATSDQGSGEKLFF
TRBD1	TRBJ1-2	TRBV4-2	TGTGCCAGCAGCCAAGATTTGGGACAGGGAAGAGGATATGGCTACACCTTC	CASSQDLGQGRGYGYTF
TRBD1	TRBJ1-3	TRBV5-8	TGTGCCAGCAGCTTTGGGACAGGTCCTGGAAACACCATATATTTT	CASSFGTGPGNTIYF
TRBD2	TRBJ2-7	TRBV4-2	TGTGCCAGCAGCCAAGTTTCGGCTAGCGGGCTAAAAGAGCAGTACTTC	CASSQVSASGLKEQYF
.	TRBJ2-7	TRBV7-2	TGTGCCAGCAGCTTAGAAGGGACGGTTACCTACGAGCAGTACTTC	CASSLEGTVTYEQYF
.	TRBJ2-1	TRBV7-3	TGTGCCAGCAGCTTAATTCGCAGCGGTAGCTCCTACAATGAGCAGTTCTTC	CASSLIRSGSSYNEQFF
.	TRBJ2-7	TRBV11-1	TGTGCCAGCAGCTTAGAACCTGGCTACGAGCAGTACTTC	CASSLEPGYEQYF
.	TRBJ2-7	TRBV28	TGTGCCAGCAGTTTTCCATCAGGATACTACGAGCAGTACTTC	CASSFPSGYYEQYF
.	TRBJ1-2	TRBV7-9	TGTGCCAGCAGCCGAGGGGGTCGTGGCTACACCTTC	CASSRGGRGYTF
.	TRBJ2-7	TRBV27	TGTGCCAGCACAAAGGGCAGGGGATACGAGCAGTACTTC	CASTKGRGYEQYF
.	TRBJ2-7	TRBV6-5	TGTGCCAGCAGTAGTCTGGACAGCTACGAGCAGTACTTC	CASSSLDSYEQYF
.	TRBJ1-1	TRBV5-1	TGCGCCAGCAGTCCGAGACCGATGAACACTGAAGCTTTCTTT	CASSPRPMNTEAFF
.	TRBJ1-3	TRBV7-2	TGTGCCAGCAGTCGACAGGCCCCCAAGGGGAACACCATATATTTT	CASSRQAPKGNTIYF
.	TRBJ1-6	TRBV7-9	TGTGCCAGCGGACCCCCCGGGCAGTCTGCTAGCTCCTATAATTCACCCCTCCACTTT	CASGPPGQSASSYNSPLHF
.	TRBJ1-2	TRBV7-3	TGTGCCAGCAGCTTATACGCAGGGGACCATGGCTACACCTTC	CASSLYAGDHGYTF
.	TRBJ2-1	TRBV9	TGTGCCAGCAGCGTAGGAGGGCTTACCAATGAGCAGTTCTTC	CASSVGGLTNEQFF
.	TRBJ1-4	TRBV5-1	TGCGCCAGCAGCTTGGGGTTGCAAACCGCAACTAATGAAAAACTGTTTTTT	CASSLGLQTATNEKLFF
TRBD1	TRBJ2-7	TRBV16	TGTGCCAGCAGCCAAGGGACAGGGACATCCTACGAGCAGTACTTC	CASSQGTGTSYEQYF
.	TRBJ1-1	TRBV7-2	TGTGCCAGCAGCTTACTTTCCAGAAACACTGAAGCTTTCTTT	CASSLLSRNTEAFF
.	TRBJ1-1	TRBV9	TGTGCCAGCATCTGGGTGGGACAAAGAGATGAAGCTTTCTTT	CASIWVGQRDEAFF
TRBD2	TRBJ2-1	TRBV7-9	TGTGCCAGCAGCCTGACCCGGACTAGCGGGGGCTATGAGCAGTTCTTC	CASSLTRTSGGYEQFF
.	TRBJ1-3	TRBV18	TGTGCCAGCTCACCCCGCTCTGGAAACACCATATATTTT	CASSPRSGNTIYF
.	TRBJ1-5	TRBV6-1	TGTGCCAGCAGTGAACTATACAGTACAAGTAACCAGCCCCAGCATTTT	CASSELYSTSNQPQHF
TRBD1	TRBJ2-7	TRBV6-2/TRBV6-3	TGTGCCAGCAGCAGGACAGGGGGAAAACTTGACGAGCAGTACTTC	CASSRTGGKLDEQYF
TRBD2	TRBJ2-3	TRBV9	TGTGCCAGCAGCGTAGCTACTAGCGGGGGGGGCAGCACAGATACGCAGTATTTT	CASSVATSGGGSTDTQYF
.	TRBJ2-7	TRBV7-2	TGTGCCAGCAGCTTAAACAGAAGAGAAGGGCGGTGGGACGAGCAGTACTTC	CASSLNRREGRWDEQYF
TRBD1	TRBJ1-6	TRBV19	TGTGCCAGTAGTACCCGGGACAGGGTCAGTTCACCCCTCCACTTT	CASSTRDRVSSPLHF
TRBD2	TRBJ2-5	TRBV5-1	TGCGCCAGCAGCTTTGGTTCGGCTAGCGGGGGCGAGACCCAGTACTTC	CASSFGSASGGETQYF
.	TRBJ2-5	TRBV11-3	TGTGCCAGCAGCTTAGGGTTTGAGACCCAGTACTTC	CASSLGFETQYF
.	TRBJ1-1	TRBV4-1	TGCGCCAGCAGCCAAGCAGACCTCCCAATGAACACTGAAGCTTTCTTT	CASSQADLPMNTEAFF
.	TRBJ1-3	TRBV9	TGTGCCAGCAGCGTGTTCGGGATCTCTGGAAACACCATATATTTT	CASSVFGISGNTIYF
TRBD1	TRBJ1-4	TRBV7-9	TGTGCCAGCAGCGAGAGGGGGACAGGGGGAGAAAAACTGTTTTTT	CASSERGTGGEKLFF
.	TRBJ2-1	TRBV6-4	TGTGCCAGCAGTGACGGGGGTCTAGCCAGCAATGAGCAGTTCTTC	CASSDGGLASNEQFF